The 26 T cell receptor beta chains presented below share a single source sample, sequenced in a study of read filtering for tumor transcriptome and immune sequencing. This library used approximately 390 ng RNA and molecular barcoded adaptors spanning alpha/delta and beta/gamma chains. TCRdb re-derived calls from the reads in MiXCR, one entry per CDR3 protein. This table has 50,000 to 65,000 distinct CDR3 sequences, 15% to 25% appearing once. The sample taken for sequencing was a population of CD138-negative cells sorted from bone marrow. These receptors were collected from a donor at least 40 years old with multiple myeloma.

With respect to this clonotype: Compared with germline, one end of the junction differs, possibly owing to a read error. This chain connects TRBV20-1 to TRBJ2-7, with D hard to call. The CDR3 totals 11 residues. Looked up from germline, CDR1 is DFQATT and CDR2 is SNEGSKA (reference sequence). This CDR3 is CRASYTYEQYF. In DNA form, the CDR3 reads TGCCGTGCTAGTTACACCTACGAGCAGTACTTC.

With regard to this clonotype: A read error is possible here, since a much larger clone lies one base away. V usage is TRBV20-1 and J usage is TRBJ1-1; D is possibly TRBD1 (6 bases). This CDR3 is built from 13 residues. Germline loops: CDR1 DFQATT, CDR2 SNEGSKA (reference sequence). The CDR3 here is CSARTDPNSEAFF. The CDR3 DNA follows: TGCAGTGCTCGGACAGACCCGAACTCTGAAGCTTTCTTT.

This chain joins TRBV6-5 and TRBJ1-1, with D unclear. Germline CDR1 is MNHEY and CDR2 is SVGAGI. The CDR3 totals 12 residues. V was shortened by 6 bases and J by 3 bases, with 8 bases between the two germline ends. CDR3 sequence (DNA): TGTGCCAGCAGCTCCGTCTACACTGAAGCTTTCTTT. This translates into CASSSVYTEAFF.

In this sample, this clonotype turned up many times. V is TRBV11-2 and J is TRBJ2-1; 9 bases agree with TRBD2. J was trimmed by 4 bases and V by 8 bases; bases with no gene match: 6. From germline, CDR1 is SGHAT and CDR2 FQNNGV. This CDR3 has 14 amino acids. DNA of the CDR3: TGTGCCAGCGGATTGACTAGCGGATACAATGAGCAGTTCTTC. This encodes CASGLTSGYNEQFF.

This clonotype came up many times. This chain joins TRBV20-1 and TRBJ2-7; maybe TRBD2 (6 bases). Between the trimmed V and J ends, which lost 6 bases and 4 bases, there was a span of 25 bases. The CDR3 length is 16 residues. CDR1 and CDR2 from the germline V gene are DFQATT and SNEGSKA (reference sequence). CDR3 bases: TGCAGTGCAAACCAACTGCGACTAGAAAGAATTTACGAGCAGTACTTC. Translating gives CSANQLRLERIYEQYF.

By share, this clonotype ranks as large. This CDR3 reads CSAREKQGDEQFF. The CDR3 DNA sequence: TGCAGTGCTAGAGAGAAACAGGGGGACGAGCAGTTCTTC. The chain is built from TRBV20-1 and TRBJ2-1; 8 nucleotides line up with TRBD1. The V and J ends lost 0 bases and 10 bases, in that order; junction bases with no gene match: 5. The CDR3 has 13 residues. Germline loops: CDR1 DFQATT, CDR2 SNEGSKA (reference sequence).

Regarding this clonotype: The junction departs from the called germline gene at one end, perhaps through a read error. The chain uses TRBV6-5 and TRBJ1-6; D is undetermined. This CDR3 comprises 15 residues. Germline loops: CDR1 MNHEY, CDR2 SVGAGI. CDR3 DNA: TGTGCCAGCAGTTGCTCGAGGTTTGGGGATTCACCCCCCCACTTT. Translation gives CASSCSRFGDSPPHF.

This clonotype came up many times. The CDR3 sequence: CASSVVLSYNEQFF. In DNA form, the CDR3 reads TGTGCCAGCAGCGTAGTGCTCTCCTACAATGAGCAGTTCTTC. The rearrangement joins TRBV9 to TRBJ2-1; no clear D. CDR1 and CDR2 from the germline V gene are SGDLS and YYNGEE. V lost 0 bases and J lost 0, with 4 bases in between. The CDR3 loop spans 14 amino acids.

To note about this clonotype: A junction end diverges from the germline sequence, so it may reflect a read error. The V and J genes are TRBV7-2 and TRBJ1-4; 7 bases line up with TRBD1. This CDR3 region has 15 residues. The germline V gene has CDR1 SGHTA and CDR2 FQGNSA. For the CDR3, the DNA is TGTGCCAGCAGCCCCCCGGGACAGCGGAATGAAAAACTGCTTTTT. Encoded protein: CASSPPGQRNEKLLF.

This clonotype was detected ten times or more. The chain couples TRBV7-2 to TRBJ1-5; no reliable D call. The CDR3 has 15 residues. Germline V gives CDR1 SGHTA, CDR2 FQGNSA. V dropped 0 bases and J dropped 1 base, with 7 bases sitting between them. The chain's CDR3 is CASSLAYGSNQPQHF. The CDR3 DNA is TGTGCCAGCAGCTTAGCGTACGGCAGCAATCAGCCCCAGCATTTT.

This clonotype was seen ten or more times. The gene calls are TRBV20-1 and TRBJ2-7, with 10 positions matching TRBD2. J was trimmed by 5 bases and V by 4 bases; bases with no gene match: 11. Germline CDR1 and CDR2: DFQATT and SNEGSKA (reference sequence). The CDR3 has 15 amino acids. The CDR3 is CSATGAGGVSHEQYF. The CDR3 region has the DNA TGCAGTGCTACCGGAGCGGGAGGGGTTAGCCACGAGCAGTACTTC.

This clonotype was recorded at least ten times. J is TRBJ2-7 and V is TRBV10-3, with a tentative D call TRBD2 (5 bases). Germline V gene sequence: CDR1 ENHRY, CDR2 SYGVKD. Trimming cost V 8 bases and J 3 bases, with 11 bases left between them. The CDR3 contains 12 residues. CDR3 sequence (DNA): TGTGCCATCCAAGCGGTGGGCTACGAGCAGTACTTC. Encoded protein: CAIQAVGYEQYF.

This clonotype was found many times. The chain is built from TRBV4-1 and TRBJ1-2; 12 bases line up with TRBD1. With 1 base clipped from V and 6 bases from J, the junction kept 6 bases outside the gene matches. CDR1 is MGHRA, CDR2 YSYEKL, per germline. The CDR3 is 16 residues long. This CDR3 reads CASSQGGTGGEDGYTF. CDR3 DNA: TGCGCCAGCAGCCAAGGAGGGACAGGGGGCGAGGATGGCTACACCTTC.

The sample holds many counts of this clonotype. The chain carries TRBV9 and TRBJ2-2; D might be TRBD1 (6 bases). The CDR3 totals 14 residues. CDR1 and CDR2 (germline): SGDLS, YYNGEE. V was clipped by 4 bases and J by 7 bases, with 14 bases between them. The CDR3 DNA is TGTGCCAGCAGCATTGGGGACAACCTCGGGGAGCTGTTTTTT. This encodes CASSIGDNLGELFF.

The chain couples TRBV29-1 to TRBJ2-5, with TRBD1 matching 11 bases. V was pared by 6 bases and J by 5 bases, with 5 bases of the junction left unmatched. The CDR3 spans 13 residues. Germline V gene lookup returns CDR1 SQVTM and CDR2 ANQGSEA. The CDR3 DNA reads TGCAGCGTGGGACAGGGGGTTCGGGAGACCCAGTACTTC. This codes for CSVGQGVRETQYF.

This clonotype has at least ten counts. The chain has TRBV29-1 and TRBJ1-4; D call uncertain. Germline V gene lookup returns CDR1 SQVTM and CDR2 ANQGSEA. This CDR3 has 18 amino acids. Trimming took off 3 bases at V and 0 bases at J, with 20 bases between the two ends. The CDR3 region is CSVDPSQNGTSTNEKLFF. The CDR3 coding sequence is TGCAGCGTTGATCCTAGTCAAAACGGAACATCAACTAATGAAAAACTGTTTTTT.

This clonotype has at least ten counts. The chain links TRBV24-1 to TRBJ2-3; the D is unclear. This CDR3 comprises 14 residues. Trimming cost V 0 bases and J 4 bases, with 7 bases left between them. Per the germline V gene, CDR1 is KGHDR and CDR2 is SFDVKD. CDR3 in amino acids: CATSDLARSDTQYF. The CDR3 coding sequence is TGTGCCACCAGTGATTTGGCGAGATCAGATACGCAGTATTTT.

Ten or more counts support this clonotype. This rearrangement joins TRBV6-1 to TRBJ2-7; D possibly corresponds to TRBD2 (6 bases). Between the trimmed V and J ends, which lost 6 bases and 7 bases, there was a span of 25 bases. Germline CDR1 reads MNHNS; CDR2 reads SASEGT. The CDR3 has 16 residues. The CDR3: CASSQKSGVGSKEQYF. The CDR3 DNA reads as TGTGCCAGCAGCCAAAAGTCGGGGGTAGGATCTAAGGAGCAGTACTTC.

This clonotype was picked up many times. This rearrangement joins TRBV20-1 to TRBJ2-1; TRBD1 might be the D (5 bases). There are 12 residues in the CDR3. Trimming pared 3 bases from V and 9 bases from J, leaving 12 bases between. CDR1 DFQATT and CDR2 SNEGSKA come from the germline V gene (reference sequence). The CDR3 region has the DNA TGCAGTGCTAGTAGACAGCTCGGTGAGCAGTTCTTC. Protein: CSASRQLGEQFF.

This clonotype was counted at least ten times. The chain uses TRBV28 and TRBJ2-5, with D maybe TRBD2 (6 bases). Trimming left V 2 bases short and J 3 bases short, with 13 bases between. Germline V gives CDR1 MDHEN, CDR2 SYDVKM. This CDR3 contains 15 residues. The CDR3 reads CASSLISAGKETQYF. The CDR3 nucleotides are TGTGCCAGCAGTTTAATCTCAGCGGGTAAAGAGACCCAGTACTTC.

In its sample, this clonotype was seen many times. This chain uses TRBV19 with TRBJ2-1; a weak D match, TRBD2 (6 bases). Trimming stripped 6 bases from V and 8 bases from J, with 20 bases between. This CDR3 is 15 amino acids long. Germline V gene sequence: CDR1 LNHDA, CDR2 SQIVND (reference sequence). CDR3 loop: CASRITGVARDEQFF. The CDR3 region has the DNA TGTGCCAGTAGAATTACGGGAGTAGCGAGGGATGAGCAGTTCTTC.

In its sample, this clonotype was seen many times. V gene TRBV18 combines with J gene TRBJ2-7, with D perhaps TRBD1 or TRBD2 (5 bases each). Deletions cut 3 bases from V and 3 bases from J, with 9 bases between. This CDR3 comprises 13 residues. Germline V gene lookup returns CDR1 KGHSH and CDR2 LQKENI. The DNA of the CDR3 is TGTGCCAGCTCACCCAGGGAGAGCTACGAGCAGTACTTC. Its translation is CASSPRESYEQYF.

Remarks on this clonotype: A single base separates this from a much larger clone, so it may be a read error. The V and J genes are TRBV5-1 and TRBJ2-3, with D perhaps matching TRBD2 (7 bases). Per the germline V gene, CDR1 is SGHRS and CDR2 is YFSETQ. This CDR3 is built from 14 residues. The CDR3 here is CASSPGGRTDAQYF. The CDR3 DNA is TGCGCCAGCAGCCCGGGGGGCCGCACAGATGCGCAGTATTTT.

This clonotype was observed at least ten times. The chain links TRBV12-3 or TRBV12-4 to TRBJ2-5; D assignment may be TRBD1 or TRBD2 (5 bases each). CDR3 length equals 13 residues. The V gene lost 4 bases and the J gene lost 5 bases, with 11 bases spanning the gap. CDR3 bases: TGTGCCAGCAGTTCCCCAGGGACGGAGACCCAGTACTTC. This translates into CASSSPGTETQYF.

This clonotype was seen many times. The chain carries TRBV5-1 and TRBJ2-5, with D maybe TRBD2 (5 bases). The V end was cut by 2 bases, the J end by 4 bases, with 15 bases between. The CDR3 has 15 residues. CDR1 and CDR2 (germline): SGHRS, YFSETQ. The CDR3 DNA is TGCGCCAGCAGCTTAGAGGGTTTGCAACTAGAGACCCAGTACTTC. Protein: CASSLEGLQLETQYF.

At least ten counts were recorded for this clonotype. The chain uses TRBV20-1 and TRBJ1-1, with D unresolved. Germline lookup yields CDR1 DFQATT and CDR2 SNEGSKA (reference sequence). The CDR3 is 13 residues long. Deletions cut 7 bases from V and 0 bases from J, with 12 bases between. CDR3 bases: TGCAGTGGAGCGGGCCTCATGAACACTGAAGCTTTCTTT. Translation gives CSGAGLMNTEAFF.